The 11 T cell receptor beta chains below all came from one sample that was sequenced in a study of PD-L1 blockade in urothelial cancer. Some clones are missing from TCRdb's copy, which holds only in-frame ones; the method was immunoSEQ multiplex PCR. The profile shows about 82,000 clones, over 90% of them singletons. The sequenced sample was PBMCs, obtained around atezolizumab (anti-PD-L1) treatment. The receptors come from a man in his sixties with urothelial cancer.

V is TRBV19 and J is TRBJ1-4; no firm D call. Trimming left V 5 bases short and J 6 bases short, with 13 bases between. Germline values: CDR1 LNHDA, CDR2 SQIVND (reference sequence). This CDR3 region has 14 residues. CDR3 bases: TGTGCCAGTAGTGAGCGGGAACCTCATGAAAAACTGTTTTTT. This codes for CASSEREPHEKLFF.

The J gene is TRBJ2-7, the V gene TRBV12-5; 7 bases are a match to TRBD1. J gave up 0 bases and V 1 base, and 0 bases lay outside the gene matches. The germline V gene encodes CDR1 LGHNT and CDR2 FRNRAP. The CDR3 extends over 14 amino acids. This CDR3 reads CASGLGDSSYEQYF. CDR3 nucleotides: TGTGCTAGTGGTTTGGGGGACAGCTCCTACGAGCAGTACTTC.

This chain joins TRBV9 and TRBJ1-6, with unresolved D. In germline, CDR1 is SGDLS, CDR2 YYNGEE. CDR3 size: 16 residues. V was shortened by 2 bases and J by 4 bases, with 13 bases between the two germline ends. CDR3 amino acids: CASSVSQAPYNSPLHF. For the CDR3, the DNA is TGTGCCAGCAGCGTCTCCCAGGCCCCATATAATTCACCCCTCCACTTT.

This chain uses TRBV11-2 with TRBJ2-7; D remains ambiguous. This CDR3 region has 13 residues. Germline V CDR1 and CDR2: SGHAT, FQNNGV. V shed 0 bases and J shed 2 bases, with 5 bases lying between them. This CDR3 reads CASSLDPAYEQYF. In DNA form, the CDR3 reads TGTGCCAGCAGCTTAGATCCAGCCTACGAGCAGTACTTC.

The chain couples TRBV28 to TRBJ2-7; 10 bases are shared with TRBD1. The V gene's germline CDR1 is MDHEN and CDR2 SYDVKM. The CDR3 totals 14 residues. V gave up 5 bases and J gave up 4 bases; unmatched junction bases: 5. For the CDR3, the DNA is TGTGCCAGCAGTCCCTGGACAGGGGGGTACGAGCAGTACTTC. Its protein product is CASSPWTGGYEQYF.

The rearrangement uses TRBV7-9 and TRBJ2-5; TRBD1 matches 8 bases. With V trimmed by 5 bases and J by 1 base, 3 bases remained unmatched. The CDR3 extends over 14 amino acids. CDR1 is SEHNR and CDR2 is FQNEAQ in the germline V gene (reference sequence). The CDR3 coding sequence is TGTGCCAGCAGCATCGGACAGGGCCAAGAGACCCAGTACTTC. Its translation is CASSIGQGQETQYF.

The gene calls are TRBV5-5 and TRBJ2-7, with TRBD1 identical over 8 bases. J was trimmed by 5 bases and V by 1 base; bases with no gene match: 8. Germline CDR1 is SGHKS and CDR2 is YYEKEE (reference sequence). The CDR3 is made up of 15 amino acids. CDR3 coding DNA: TGTGCCAGCAGCTTGTCAGGGGGCTATGCCCACGAGCAGTACTTC. This encodes CASSLSGGYAHEQYF.

The chain is built from TRBV5-4 and TRBJ2-1, with D tentatively TRBD2 (6 bases). This CDR3 comprises 17 residues. Germline V lookup: CDR1 SGHNT, CDR2 YYREEE (reference sequence). V was trimmed by 4 bases and J by 0 bases, leaving 17 bases between them. The CDR3 loop reads CASSPSGGISSYNEQFF. CDR3 DNA sequence: TGTGCCAGCAGCCCGAGTGGGGGGATCAGCTCCTACAATGAGCAGTTCTTC.

The V call is TRBV4-3, the J call TRBJ1-2, with D unresolved. Germline CDR1 LGHNA, CDR2 YSLEER. The CDR3 sequence is 14 residues long. The V end was cut by 2 bases, the J end by 0 bases, with 7 bases between. The CDR3 nucleotides read TGCGCCAGCAGCCAACAAGTAGCTAACTATGGCTACACCTTC. This encodes CASSQQVANYGYTF.

J is TRBJ2-1 and V is TRBV4-3; TRBD2 matches at 9 bases. With V trimmed by 4 bases and J by 6 bases, 13 bases remained unmatched. CDR3 length: 17 residues. Looked up from germline, CDR1 is LGHNA and CDR2 is YSLEER. The DNA of the CDR3 is TGCGCCAGCAGCCGGGGGGCCGGGACTAGCAGACTCAATGAGCAGTTCTTC. Protein product: CASSRGAGTSRLNEQFF.

The rearrangement uses TRBV11-2 and TRBJ1-3, with D unclear. The CDR3 has 12 amino acids. The germline CDR1 and CDR2 sequences are SGHAT and FQNNGV. V lost 2 bases and J 7 bases, leaving 6 bases between the germline ends. Here the CDR3 reads CASSLYSNTIYF. In nucleotides, the CDR3 is TGTGCCAGCAGCTTATATAGCAACACCATATATTTT. Variable domain in full (rest from reference TRBV11-2 and TRBJ1-3): EAGVAQSPRYKIIEKRQSVAFWCNPISGHATLYWYQQILGQGPKLLIQFQNNGVVDDSQLPKDRFSAERLKGVDSTLKIQPAKLEDSAVYLCASSLYSNTIYFGEGSWLTVV.